This T cell receptor (beta chain) is drawn from a study of regulatory T cells in long-lasting Graves disease. This clonotype occurred a few times. The sample's time point: newly diagnosed GD, antithyroid drugs for less than 3 months. Generation of the TCR library employed RNA extracted from PBMCs. Construction of the TCR beta libraries employed iRepertoire HTBI primers in conjunction with Arm-PCR of CDR3 regions. MiXCR, applied by TCRdb to the multiplex PCR reads, yields one record per CDR3 protein. The table lists around 420,000 distinct CDR3 sequences, less than 20% of them singletons. CDR1 is SGHRS and CDR2 is YFSETQ in the germline V gene. The CDR3 loop spans 16 amino acids. V dropped 4 bases and J dropped 1; count of bases not matched to a gene: 8.

The V gene is TRBV5-1, the J gene TRBJ2-1; 7 bases fit TRBD1. The TCR was taken from a female donor with Graves disease. Specimen: peripheral blood mononuclear cells (PBMCs), collected at new diagnosis, from a patient treated with antithyroid drugs. The CDR3 sequence is CASSRDRVRSYNEQFF. The CDR3 DNA sequence: TGCGCCAGCAGCCGGGACAGAGTCAGATCCTACAATGAGCAGTTCTTC.